The clone carrying this T cell receptor (beta chain) was counted many times. Its antigen is not known. V was shortened by 1 base and J by 7 bases, with 10 bases between the two germline ends. Germline V gene data show CDR1 as SGHVS and CDR2 as FNYEAQ. The CDR3 loop spans 14 amino acids. What was amplified from RNA transcripts were TCR beta CDR3 regions. The TCR CDR3 first-round RT-PCR relied on the HTBI primer set. TCRdb fed the multiplex PCR reads into MiXCR, producing one record per CDR3 protein. The sample includes 460,000 or so distinct CDR3 sequences, under 15% of them seen just once. The sample comes from a study of T cells in Graves' hyperthyroidism and ophthalmopathy. No ophthalmopathy progression within 18 months constituted stable Graves' hyperthyroidism. Investigators excluded patients with uncontrolled infection, other autoimmune disease, pregnancy or lactation. PBMCs were obtained from over 8.5 ml fresh peripheral blood.

Study findings and constraints: Researchers report that a 13 V-J model separated ophthalmopathy from stable hyperthyroidism.

The clonotype was recovered from a woman under 30 with Graves' hyperthyroidism. The V call is TRBV7-6, the J call TRBJ2-2; D tentatively fits TRBD1 or TRBD2 (5 bases each). The sequenced sample consisted of blood. The CDR3, as DNA: TGTGCCAGCAGCTTAGTGGGGGTTGACGGGGAGCTGTTTTTT. Residues: CASSLVGVDGELFF.